The 21 T cell receptor beta chains given below trace back to one sample, sequenced in a study of cytomegalovirus exposure and HLA in healthy donors. The PCR employed 60 Vbeta primers together with 13 Jbeta primers. Generated by immunoSEQ multiplex PCR, the TCRdb table keeps only in-frame clones and is missing some. The sample holds more than 95,000 clones, roughly four fifths seen once. The sample taken for sequencing was PBMCs. The receptors were sampled from a man in his late teens or twenties in good health and CMV-seronegative.

V is TRBV6-1 and J is TRBJ1-3; weak D call: TRBD1 (6 bases). Trimming removed 6 bases at V and 4 bases at J, with 13 bases between. Germline CDR1 and CDR2: MNHNS and SASEGT. The CDR3 length is 14 residues. CDR3 residues: CASRLRGTGNTIYF. CDR3 in DNA: TGTGCCAGCAGGCTCAGGGGCACGGGAAACACCATATATTTT.

The CDR3 here is CASSQEGGAGGQDTQYF. CDR3 coding DNA: TGTGCCAGCAGCCAAGAAGGTGGGGCGGGGGGGCAAGATACGCAGTATTTT. The V call is TRBV4-2, the J call TRBJ2-3; 9 bases are shared with TRBD2. The CDR3 is made up of 17 amino acids. CDR1 is LGHNA and CDR2 is YNFKEQ in the germline V gene. The J segment lost 5 bases and the V segment lost 0 bases, leaving 9 bases of the junction unmatched.

The chain links TRBV25-1 to TRBJ2-5; TRBD1 matches at 11 bases. The CDR3 consists of 16 residues. V lost 4 bases to trimming and J lost 5 bases; unmatched junction nucleotides: 9. The V gene's germline CDR1 is MGHDK and CDR2 SYGVNS. The CDR3 DNA reads TGTGCCAGCAGTGCAAGGACAGGGGGCGCGGGGGAGACCCAGTACTTC. Its translation: CASSARTGGAGETQYF.

This clone has just one count. The rearrangement links TRBV5-5 to TRBJ1-4; the D is unclear. V gave up 2 bases and J gave up 5 bases, with 7 bases separating them. The CDR3 totals 13 residues. Germline CDR1 is SGHKS and CDR2 is YYEKEE (reference sequence). CDR3 DNA: TGTGCCAGCAGCTTCGCGGGGAATGAAAAACTGTTTTTT. Its protein product is CASSFAGNEKLFF.

Details on this clone: One end of the junction fails to match germline, which may point to a read error. The chain recombines TRBV7-9 with TRBJ2-3; 8 bases map to TRBD1. The CDR3 has 15 amino acids. The germline CDR1 and CDR2 sequences are SEHNR and FQNEAQ (reference sequence). The CDR3 DNA follows: TGTTCCAGCAGCAGCGGACAGGGTCGGGGTAATACGCAGTATTTT. Encoded protein: CSSSSGQGRGNTQYF.

The J gene is TRBJ1-4, the V gene TRBV4-2; 9 bases agree with TRBD1. J gave up 7 bases and V 0 bases, and 12 bases lay outside the gene matches. The CDR3 consists of 18 residues. Germline V gene lookup returns CDR1 LGHNA and CDR2 YNFKEQ. The CDR3 reads CASSQEGTRTGDGEKLFF. The CDR3 DNA sequence: TGTGCCAGCAGCCAAGAGGGGACCCGGACAGGGGATGGTGAAAAACTGTTTTTT.

The J gene is TRBJ1-1, the V gene TRBV9; D is ambiguous. CDR1 is SGDLS and CDR2 is YYNGEE in the germline V gene. The CDR3 spans 13 residues. The germline V and J ends were trimmed by 4 bases and 1 base, with 8 bases remaining between them. Here the CDR3 reads CASSTEGNTEAFF. The DNA of the CDR3 is TGTGCCAGCAGCACTGAGGGGAACACTGAAGCTTTCTTT.

This chain connects TRBV19 to TRBJ2-1; 10 bases are shared with TRBD1. CDR1 and CDR2 from the germline V gene are LNHDA and SQIVND (reference sequence). With 7 bases clipped from V and 3 bases from J, the junction kept 6 bases outside the gene matches. This CDR3 contains 15 residues. This CDR3 is CASTTRDRGYNEQFF. Written as DNA, the CDR3 is TGTGCCAGTACCACCCGGGACAGGGGCTACAATGAGCAGTTCTTC.

The chain links TRBV5-5 to TRBJ1-6, with D perhaps TRBD1 (5 bases). Looked up from germline, CDR1 is SGHKS and CDR2 is YYEKEE (reference sequence). This CDR3 comprises 13 residues. Trimming shortened V by 2 bases and J by 16 bases, and 16 bases separated the two germline ends. The CDR3 DNA follows: TGTGCCAGCAGCTTACGGACAAGTCGATCTCTCCACTTT. Translated, it gives CASSLRTSRSLHF.

The V call is TRBV7-6, the J call TRBJ1-2; 11 bases match TRBD1. Germline V gene data show CDR1 as SGHVS and CDR2 as FNYEAQ. J lost 2 bases, V lost 1 base, and 0 bases had no gene match. The CDR3 contains 15 residues. The CDR3 DNA is TGTGCCAGCAGCTTAGGGACAGGGGGCAACTATGGCTACACCTTC. This codes for CASSLGTGGNYGYTF.

The rearrangement links TRBV10-3 to TRBJ2-1, with D maybe TRBD2 (6 bases). The CDR3 consists of 15 residues. Germline V lookup: CDR1 ENHRY, CDR2 SYGVKD. V was clipped by 0 bases and J by 4 bases, with 10 bases between them. The CDR3 sequence: CAISESGTVYNEQFF. The DNA of the CDR3 is TGTGCCATCAGTGAGTCCGGGACTGTATACAATGAGCAGTTCTTC.

The V gene is TRBV9, the J gene TRBJ1-1, with D tentatively TRBD1 (6 bases). Germline-derived CDR1 and CDR2 are SGDLS and YYNGEE. This CDR3 spans 15 amino acids. Trimming removed 0 bases at V and 5 bases at J, with 14 bases between. The CDR3 region has the DNA TGTGCCAGCAGCGTAGCGGTACAGGGTTGGACTGAAGCTTTCTTT. It codes for CASSVAVQGWTEAFF.

J is TRBJ1-3 and V is TRBV6-1; D might be TRBD1 (5 bases). The CDR3 is 19 amino acids. Trimming cost V 1 base and J 6 bases, with 25 bases left between them. Per the germline V gene, CDR1 is MNHNS and CDR2 is SASEGT. CDR3 region: CASSEVYPRGVGGLNTIYF. The CDR3 DNA follows: TGTGCCAGCAGTGAAGTCTATCCCCGCGGGGTCGGGGGTCTAAACACCATATATTTT.

The chain recombines TRBV11-2 with TRBJ1-1; D is ambiguous. V was cut by 2 bases and J by 4 bases, with 8 bases left in between. Germline CDR1 reads SGHAT; CDR2 reads FQNNGV. The CDR3 covers 13 residues. CDR3 sequence: CASSLQVLTEAFF. In nucleotides, the CDR3 is TGTGCCAGCAGCTTACAGGTGCTCACTGAAGCTTTCTTT.

This rearrangement joins TRBV21-1 to TRBJ2-3; the DNA was not used to check the table's D call, TRBD1. TRBV21-1 is labeled a pseudogene. The CDR3 loop spans 18 amino acids. DNA for the CDR3: TGTGCCAGCAGCAAAGCCCGAGACAGGTACCAAGAAACAGATACGCAGTATTTT. It encodes CASSKARDRYQETDTQYF.

The chain couples TRBV6-6 to TRBJ2-1, with TRBD1 matching 9 bases. The CDR3 extends over 15 amino acids. Germline-derived CDR1 and CDR2 are MNHNY and SVGAGI (reference sequence). The V gene end was trimmed by 7 bases and the J gene end by 3 bases; junction bases not matched to a gene: 7. The CDR3 DNA reads as TGTGCCAGCACCACTAGGGACAGGGTCTACAATGAGCAGTTCTTC. This codes for CASTTRDRVYNEQFF.

This clone was observed once. J is TRBJ1-1 and V is TRBV9; the D gene is possibly TRBD1 (6 bases). The V and J ends lost 4 bases and 5 bases respectively, with 15 bases between them. Germline CDR1 SGDLS, CDR2 YYNGEE. This CDR3 spans 14 amino acids. As DNA, the CDR3 is TGTGCCAGCAGCCACCGGACAGTATGGACTGAAGCTTTCTTT. Protein sequence: CASSHRTVWTEAFF.

J is TRBJ2-7 and V is TRBV9; 9 bases agree with TRBD1. The J segment lost 4 bases and the V segment lost 3 bases, leaving 5 bases of the junction unmatched. The CDR3 loop spans 14 amino acids. Germline CDR1 SGDLS, CDR2 YYNGEE. The CDR3 sequence: CASSADRGTYEQYF. CDR3 sequence (DNA): TGTGCCAGCAGCGCGGACAGGGGTACGTACGAGCAGTACTTC.

This clone was detected only once. V usage is TRBV6-5 and J usage is TRBJ1-1; TRBD1 matches 8 bases. In germline, CDR1 is MNHEY, CDR2 SVGAGI. Trimming cost V 6 bases and J 1 base; bases outside gene matches: 7. This CDR3 is 15 amino acids long. CDR3 bases: TGTGCCAGCAGAGGTGGGGGGACAGGGAACACTGAAGCTTTCTTT. Its protein is CASRGGGTGNTEAFF.

This clone was picked up one time. The CDR3 spells CASSQETSYNEQFF. The DNA for the CDR3 is TGCGCCAGCAGCCAAGAGACTAGCTACAATGAGCAGTTCTTC. The chain carries TRBV4-3 and TRBJ2-1; D is perhaps TRBD2 (6 bases). CDR1 LGHNA and CDR2 YSLEER come from the germline V gene. The CDR3 contains 14 residues. V gave up 0 bases and J gave up 3 bases, with 6 bases separating them.

Here the CDR3 reads CASSSRPGSPYEQYF. The DNA of the CDR3 is TGTGCCAGCAGTTCCCGTCCAGGGTCCCCTTACGAGCAGTACTTC. The chain carries TRBV27 and TRBJ2-7, with D perhaps TRBD1 (5 bases). The CDR3 loop spans 15 amino acids. Germline V CDR1 and CDR2: MNHEY, SMNVEV (reference sequence). Trimming stripped 4 bases from V and 4 bases from J, with 17 bases between.